Below, 31 T cell receptor beta chains from the same sample are listed, as sequenced in a study of lymphopenia after photon versus proton radiotherapy. The data were produced by immunoSEQ multiplex PCR, yet TCRdb's version contains in-frame clones alone and is incomplete. The table includes some 170,000 clones, about 88% detected once. The sequences come from peripheral blood, collected from a patient treated with photon-based radiotherapy. The receptors derive from a man aged 50 or older with gastric cancer.

The chain links TRBV7-9 to TRBJ2-5, with a weak D call TRBD2 (6 bases). CDR1 SEHNR and CDR2 FQNEAQ come from the germline V gene (reference sequence). This CDR3 has 15 residues. Between the trimmed V and J ends, which lost 6 bases and 6 bases, there was a span of 20 bases. CDR3 amino acids: CASSLLPEGRKTQYF. CDR3 coding DNA: TGTGCCAGCAGTCTTCTCCCGGAGGGGAGGAAGACCCAGTACTTC.

V and J are TRBV4-3 and TRBJ2-7; weak D call: TRBD2 (5 bases). Germline V gene sequence: CDR1 LGHNA, CDR2 YSLEER. Trimming removed 0 bases at V and 0 bases at J, with 12 bases between. The CDR3 is 16 amino acids. CDR3 nucleotides: TGCGCCAGCAGCCAAGATTTAGCGTCGAGCTCCTACGAGCAGTACTTC. Translated: CASSQDLASSSYEQYF.

Turning to this clone: The sample has other DNA sequences that encode this CDR3 too. The DNA of the CDR3 is TGTGCCAGCTCACCAGGGACGGGTAATGAAAAACTGTTTTTT. Its protein product is CASSPGTGNEKLFF. The chain joins TRBV18 to TRBJ1-4; possible D gene TRBD1, 5 bases. The germline CDR1 and CDR2 sequences are KGHSH and LQKENI. V was trimmed by 2 bases and J by 4 bases, leaving 8 bases between them. The CDR3 runs 14 residues.

Comment on this clone: Additional DNA sequences in this sample encode the identical CDR3. This sequence joins TRBV5-4 and TRBJ2-3, with D possibly matching TRBD1 (6 bases). CDR1 and CDR2 (germline): SGHNT, YYREEE (reference sequence). The CDR3 loop spans 14 amino acids. Trimming removed 1 base at V and 3 bases at J, with 9 bases between. DNA of the CDR3: TGTGCCAGCAGCTTGAGGCAGGGGACAGATACGCAGTATTTT. Its protein is CASSLRQGTDTQYF. Variable domain in full (rest from reference TRBV5-4 and TRBJ2-3): ETGVTQSPTHLIKTRGQQVTLRCSSQSGHNTVSWYQQALGQGPQFIFQYYREEENGRGNFPPRFSGLQFPNYSSELNVNALELDDSALYLCASSLRQGTDTQYFGPGTRLTVL.

The chain employs TRBV30 and TRBJ1-2; 7 nucleotides agree with TRBD1. V trimming: 4 bases; J trimming: 8 bases; junction bases outside the gene matches: 7. From germline, CDR1 is GTSNPN and CDR2 SVGIG (reference sequence). This CDR3 spans 12 amino acids. This CDR3 reads CAWTPTGDGYTF. The CDR3 DNA reads TGTGCCTGGACCCCTACAGGGGACGGCTACACCTTC. Filled out from reference TRBV30 and TRBJ1-2, the complete variable domain reads SQTIHQWPATLVQPVGSPLSLECTVEGTSNPNLYWYRQAAGRGLQLLFYSVGIGQISSEVPQNLSASRPQDRQFILSSKKLLLSDSGFYLCAWTPTGDGYTFGSGTRLTVV.

This clone was detected only once. The chain is built from TRBV28 and TRBJ2-7; perhaps D is TRBD1 or TRBD2 (5 bases each). V lost 1 base and J lost 3, with 13 bases in between. The CDR3 contains 15 residues. Germline CDR1 reads MDHEN; CDR2 reads SYDVKM. The CDR3 nucleotides read TGTGCCAGCAGTTTATATGGGGGTGTAAACTACGAGCAGTACTTC. Its translation: CASSLYGGVNYEQYF.

CDR3 sequence reads: CASSSGQGSLETQYF. The CDR3 bases are TGCGCCAGCAGCTCCGGACAGGGGTCTTTGGAGACCCAGTACTTC. This sequence joins TRBV5-1 and TRBJ2-5, with 9 bases fitting TRBD1. V lost 3 bases and J lost 5; bases outside the gene matches: 8. Germline values: CDR1 SGHRS, CDR2 YFSETQ. The CDR3 totals 15 residues.

As concerns this clone: Other DNA sequences from this sample encode an identical CDR3 as well. The V call is TRBV28, the J call TRBJ1-5; no firm D call. The CDR3 has 12 residues. Germline CDR1 and CDR2: MDHEN and SYDVKM. The V gene lost 4 bases and the J gene lost 4 bases, with 5 bases spanning the gap. CDR3 protein: CASSSLNQPQHF. The CDR3 DNA sequence: TGTGCCAGCAGTTCTCTTAATCAGCCCCAGCATTTT.

The chain has TRBV25-1 and TRBJ2-2; D is possibly TRBD1 or TRBD2 (5 bases each). V shed 6 bases and J shed 4 bases, with 12 bases lying between them. The CDR3 is 14 amino acids. Germline CDR1 is MGHDK and CDR2 is SYGVNS. The CDR3 is CASSPWGSTGELFF. The CDR3 DNA reads TGTGCCAGCAGCCCGTGGGGGAGCACCGGGGAGCTGTTTTTT.

This chain links TRBV5-1 with TRBJ2-5; tentatively, D is TRBD1 (5 bases). The CDR3 contains 14 residues. Per germline, CDR1 SGHRS and CDR2 YFSETQ. Deletions cut 3 bases from V and 1 base from J, with 10 bases between. The CDR3 DNA reads as TGCGCCAGCAGCTCGACAGTAACCCAAGAGACCCAGTACTTC. Its protein is CASSSTVTQETQYF.

This clone appeared a single time. The chain joins TRBV27 to TRBJ2-5; 8 bases align to TRBD2. The CDR3 consists of 15 residues. CDR1 and CDR2 (germline): MNHEY, SMNVEV (reference sequence). The V segment lost 6 bases and the J segment 5 bases; nucleotides outside the gene matches: 11. Here the CDR3 DNA reads TGTGCCAGCAGCCTCGAAGTAGCGGGAAGGGAGACCCAGTACTTC. It codes for CASSLEVAGRETQYF.

Notes on this clone: Other DNA variants within this sample encode the same CDR3. V usage is TRBV7-9 and J usage is TRBJ2-7, with a possible D match to TRBD1 (6 bases). With 4 bases removed from V and 4 bases from J, the gap between germline ends came to 8 bases. This CDR3 region has 12 residues. Germline V gene sequence: CDR1 SEHNR, CDR2 FQNEAQ (reference sequence). The CDR3 DNA sequence: TGTGCCAGCAGCTCCACAGGGTACGAGCAGTACTTC. Translation gives CASSSTGYEQYF.

The rearrangement links TRBV5-4 to TRBJ2-7; D is unresolved. V was clipped by 0 bases and J by 7 bases, with 8 bases between them. The germline CDR1 and CDR2 sequences are SGHNT and YYREEE (reference sequence). The length of the CDR3 is 12 residues. The CDR3 here is CASSLDRLEQYF. In nucleotides, the CDR3 is TGTGCCAGCAGCTTGGATAGGTTAGAGCAGTACTTC.

The gene calls are TRBV30 and TRBJ1-1; D gene uncertain. The V and J ends lost 4 bases and 1 base respectively, with 19 bases between them. The CDR3 consists of 16 residues. Germline-derived CDR1 and CDR2 are GTSNPN and SVGIG (reference sequence). In DNA form, the CDR3 reads TGTGCCTGGACCACTGTCGGCAGGACCCCGAACACTGAAGCTTTCTTT. Protein sequence: CAWTTVGRTPNTEAFF.

The chain is built from TRBV30 and TRBJ1-1; 9 bases are shared with TRBD1. The V segment lost 2 bases and the J segment 7 bases; nucleotides outside the gene matches: 8. The CDR3 covers 14 residues. The germline V gene has CDR1 GTSNPN and CDR2 SVGIG (reference sequence). This chain's CDR3 is CAWSKGQGISEAFF. For the CDR3, the DNA is TGTGCCTGGAGTAAAGGACAGGGGATCAGTGAAGCTTTCTTT.

This chain uses TRBV7-8 with TRBJ1-5; D is possibly TRBD1 (5 bases). The CDR3 loop spans 15 amino acids. Per the germline V gene, CDR1 is SGHVS and CDR2 is FQNEAQ. With 2 bases removed from V and 1 base from J, the gap between germline ends came to 9 bases. For the CDR3, the DNA is TGTGCCAGCAGCTTACAGGGTTTCAGCAATCAGCCCCAGCATTTT. Protein: CASSLQGFSNQPQHF.

This rearrangement joins TRBV11-2 to TRBJ2-7; D gene ambiguous. The V end was cut by 2 bases, the J end by 0 bases, with 11 bases between. Germline CDR1 and CDR2: SGHAT and FQNNGV. This CDR3 comprises 15 residues. CDR3 DNA: TGTGCCAGCAGCTTATACGGGCTACCCTCCTACGAGCAGTACTTC. This encodes CASSLYGLPSYEQYF.

This clone has more than one count but fewer than ten. The rearrangement links TRBV4-1 to TRBJ1-5; 11 nucleotides align to TRBD1. Per germline, CDR1 MGHRA and CDR2 YSYEKL. The CDR3 loop spans 14 amino acids. J was trimmed by 7 bases and V by 4 bases; bases with no gene match: 3. The CDR3 region is CASSRGQGDQPQHF. In DNA form, the CDR3 reads TGCGCCAGCAGCCGGGGACAGGGGGACCAGCCCCAGCATTTT.

The gene calls are TRBV7-3 and TRBJ2-7; D may correspond to TRBD1 or TRBD2 (6 bases each). V lost 1 base and J lost 5, with 15 bases in between. Germline loops: CDR1 SGHTA, CDR2 FQGTGA. This CDR3 has 15 residues. This CDR3 reads CASSLSEQGGNEQYF. The CDR3 nucleotides are TGTGCCAGCAGCTTAAGCGAACAGGGAGGCAACGAGCAGTACTTC.

The chain couples TRBV6-5 to TRBJ1-3; D uncertain. V lost 4 bases, J lost 0 bases, and 10 bases lay in between. CDR1 and CDR2 (germline): MNHEY, SVGAGI. The CDR3 covers 15 residues. In DNA form, the CDR3 reads TGTGCCAGCAGTTCCCTAGGGTCCTCTGGAAACACCATATATTTT. Residues: CASSSLGSSGNTIYF.

The V call is TRBV4-1, the J call TRBJ2-1, with 12 bases lining up with TRBD2. Germline CDR1 reads MGHRA; CDR2 reads YSYEKL. The CDR3 has 14 amino acids. V lost 4 bases to trimming and J lost 12 bases; unmatched junction nucleotides: 7. The CDR3 region has the DNA TGCGCCAGCAGCCTGCAGACTAGCGGGGGAGGGCAGTTCTTC. Translating gives CASSLQTSGGGQFF.

The chain has TRBV6-1 and TRBJ2-7, with D possibly matching TRBD2 (6 bases). The length of the CDR3 is 13 residues. The germline V gene has CDR1 MNHNS and CDR2 SASEGT. The ends were cut back, 4 bases at V and 7 bases at J, with 14 bases in the middle. CDR3 DNA: TGTGCCAGCAGTGTAGCGGACCTGAGGGAGCAGTACTTC. Translated: CASSVADLREQYF.

The chain couples TRBV7-3 to TRBJ2-1, with D possibly TRBD1 on 6 matching bases. The CDR3 is made up of 16 amino acids. Germline-derived CDR1 and CDR2 are SGHTA and FQGTGA. V lost 3 bases and J 5 bases, leaving 17 bases between the germline ends. The CDR3 coding sequence is TGTGCCAGCAGCTTTAAGGCCCCTGGGGGCAACAATGAGCAGTTCTTC. Its protein product is CASSFKAPGGNNEQFF.

This clone was recorded once. The J gene is TRBJ2-1, the V gene TRBV27; 10 bases fit TRBD2. Trimming removed 2 bases from V and 5 bases from J; junction bases left unmatched: 9. From germline, CDR1 is MNHEY and CDR2 SMNVEV (reference sequence). The CDR3 covers 17 residues. CDR3 protein: CASSLGIRTSGNNEQFF. In DNA, the CDR3 is TGTGCCAGCAGTTTAGGGATTAGGACTAGCGGCAACAATGAGCAGTTCTTC.

The rearrangement joins TRBV7-6 to TRBJ2-7; 7 positions agree with TRBD1. In germline, CDR1 is SGHVS, CDR2 FNYEAQ. Losses at the gene ends were 4 bases for V and 7 bases for J; bases not matched to a gene: 4. The length of the CDR3 is 12 residues. The CDR3, as DNA: TGTGCCAGCAGCTCGACAGGGTGGGAGCAGTACTTC. Translating it yields CASSSTGWEQYF.

The V and J genes are TRBV7-8 and TRBJ2-7, with D tentatively TRBD1 or TRBD2 (5 bases each). CDR1 and CDR2 from the germline V gene are SGHVS and FQNEAQ. The ends were cut back, 6 bases at V and 2 bases at J, with 17 bases in the middle. The CDR3 covers 15 residues. CDR3 in amino acids: CASSFDYQGAYEQYF. DNA for the CDR3: TGTGCCAGCAGTTTCGACTATCAGGGAGCCTACGAGCAGTACTTC.

J is TRBJ2-1 and V is TRBV6-1; D is perhaps TRBD1 or TRBD2 (5 bases each). Germline CDR1 reads MNHNS; CDR2 reads SASEGT. This CDR3 is 13 amino acids long. Trimming pared 2 bases from V and 8 bases from J, leaving 10 bases between. The DNA of the CDR3 is TGTGCCAGCAGTGAATCGGGACGATATGAGCAGTTCTTC. Translated: CASSESGRYEQFF.

The count of this clone is one. The chain carries TRBV5-1 and TRBJ2-1, with a weak D call TRBD2 (5 bases). The CDR3 has 17 residues. Deletions cut 1 base from V and 0 bases from J, with 14 bases between. Germline values: CDR1 SGHRS, CDR2 YFSETQ. The CDR3 coding sequence is TGCGCCAGCAGCTTGAGTGGACTTACGAGCTCCTACAATGAGCAGTTCTTC. Translating it yields CASSLSGLTSSYNEQFF. The full variable domain, with the rest looked up from reference TRBV5-1 and TRBJ2-1, is KAGVTQTPRYLIKTRGQQVTLSCSPISGHRSVSWYQQTPGQGLQFLFEYFSETQRNKGNFPGRFSGRQFSNSRSEMNVSTLELGDSALYLCASSLSGLTSSYNEQFFGPGTRLTVL.

Details on this clone: This sample also contains other DNA sequences that code for the same CDR3. V and J are TRBV30 and TRBJ2-2; D is undetermined. With 2 bases removed from V and 0 bases from J, the gap between germline ends came to 4 bases. Germline V gene sequence: CDR1 GTSNPN, CDR2 SVGIG (reference sequence). The CDR3 has 13 amino acids. CDR3 amino acids: CAWSSSNTGELFF. The DNA of the CDR3 is TGTGCCTGGAGTAGTTCGAACACCGGGGAGCTGTTTTTT.

The V and J genes are TRBV4-3 and TRBJ2-3; D uncertain. CDR1 and CDR2 (germline): LGHNA, YSLEER. V was cut by 0 bases and J by 5 bases, with 12 bases left in between. This CDR3 has 15 amino acids. The CDR3 nucleotides are TGCGCCAGCAGCCAAGATGGCCTGTATCTAGATACGCAGTATTTT. Its translation is CASSQDGLYLDTQYF.

The chain employs TRBV7-2 and TRBJ2-5; TRBD1 aligns across 9 bases. V lost 5 bases, J lost 4 bases, and 8 bases stayed unmatched. The CDR3 has 15 residues. CDR1 is SGHTA and CDR2 is FQGNSA in the germline V gene. The CDR3 loop is CASSPGQGSVETQYF. DNA for the CDR3: TGTGCCAGCAGCCCAGGACAGGGGTCGGTAGAGACCCAGTACTTC.